Listed below are T cell receptor beta chains from one sample, sequenced in a study of T cell responses to AZD1222 COVID-19 vaccine. Profiled with immunoSEQ multiplex PCR; TCRdb holds only in-frame clones, not every one. The table records about 140,000 clones, 90% to 95% of them present only once. The sample was peripheral blood, taken 28 days after the second AZD1222 dose. These receptors were taken from an adult who received the AZD1222 COVID-19 vaccine. The CDR3 runs from the conserved cysteine through the conserved F or W. D genes are given only for firm matches.

j_call: TRBJ1-5
d_call: NA
v_call: TRBV28
cdr3_nt: TGTGCCAGCAGGACGGCAGACCTCCAGCCCCAGCATTTT
cdr3_aa: CASRTADLQPQHF

j_call: TRBJ1-2
d_call: TRBD1
v_call: TRBV2
cdr3_nt: TGTGCCAGCAGTATAGACAGGGCCGCTGGCTACACCTTC
cdr3_aa: CASSIDRAAGYTF

j_call: TRBJ2-7
d_call: TRBD1
v_call: TRBV6-6
cdr3_nt: TGTGCCAGCAGTCCACGACCCGGGGACAGGGGCGAGCAGTACTTC
cdr3_aa: CASSPRPGDRGEQYF

j_call: TRBJ2-7
d_call: NA
v_call: TRBV7-9
cdr3_nt: TGTGCCAGCAGCTTTGACACCGACGGGGAGCAGTACTTC
cdr3_aa: CASSFDTDGEQYF

j_call: TRBJ1-5
d_call: NA
v_call: TRBV19
cdr3_nt: TGTGCCAGTATCCCTCGTGGCAGACTCAATCAGCCCCAGCATTTT
cdr3_aa: CASIPRGRLNQPQHF

j_call: TRBJ2-3
d_call: TRBD2
v_call: TRBV18
cdr3_nt: TGTGCCAGCTCACTCCTAGCGGGTTCTAGCACAGATACGCAGTATTTT
cdr3_aa: CASSLLAGSSTDTQYF

j_call: TRBJ2-1
d_call: NA
v_call: TRBV12-3/TRBV12-4
cdr3_nt: TGTGCCAGCAGTTTAGGCGCAGGGACTGAGCAGTTCTTC
cdr3_aa: CASSLGAGTEQFF

j_call: TRBJ1-4
d_call: NA
v_call: TRBV28
cdr3_nt: TGTGCCAGCAGCCCTGGCCGAGAAAAACTGTTTTTT
cdr3_aa: CASSPGREKLFF

j_call: TRBJ1-6
d_call: NA
v_call: TRBV5-1
cdr3_nt: TGCGCCAGCAGCTCCGGGGTCTCCAGCTCACCCCTCCACTTT
cdr3_aa: CASSSGVSSSPLHF

j_call: TRBJ2-7
d_call: NA
v_call: TRBV3-1/TRBV3-2
cdr3_nt: TGTGCCAGCAGCCAAGACCACGACTACGAGCAGTACTTC
cdr3_aa: CASSQDHDYEQYF

j_call: TRBJ2-1
d_call: TRBD2
v_call: TRBV2
cdr3_nt: TGTGCCAGCACCCAATCTTTGGGAAGCGGGAACGTTATTGAGCAGTTCTTC
cdr3_aa: CASTQSLGSGNVIEQFF

j_call: TRBJ2-5
d_call: NA
v_call: TRBV11-2
cdr3_nt: TGTGCCAGCAGCTTAATGGCAGGTTCTTTTGAGACCCAGTACTTC
cdr3_aa: CASSLMAGSFETQYF

j_call: TRBJ1-5
d_call: NA
v_call: TRBV18
cdr3_nt: TGTGCCAGCTCACCAGGGGCCAATCAGCCCCAGCATTTT
cdr3_aa: CASSPGANQPQHF

j_call: TRBJ2-2
d_call: NA
v_call: TRBV18
cdr3_nt: TGTGCCAGCTCACGCCTTCACGACGGACTATTCACCGGGGAGCTGTTTTTT
cdr3_aa: CASSRLHDGLFTGELFF

j_call: TRBJ2-1
d_call: NA
v_call: TRBV28
cdr3_nt: TGTGCCAGCAGCCCCGGGACTCCTAATGAGCAGTTCTTC
cdr3_aa: CASSPGTPNEQFF

j_call: TRBJ2-5
d_call: TRBD2
v_call: TRBV2
cdr3_nt: TGTGCCAGCAGAACCCGCTGGACTAGCGGCCAAGAGACCCAGTACTTC
cdr3_aa: CASRTRWTSGQETQYF

j_call: TRBJ1-1
d_call: NA
v_call: TRBV6-5
cdr3_nt: TGTGCCAGCAGTTACCCAGGGAACACTGAAGCTTTCTTT
cdr3_aa: CASSYPGNTEAFF

j_call: TRBJ1-1
d_call: TRBD1
v_call: TRBV28
cdr3_nt: TGTGCCAGCAGTACAGGGGTGGTCAACACTGAAGCTTTCTTT
cdr3_aa: CASSTGVVNTEAFF

j_call: TRBJ1-1
d_call: NA
v_call: TRBV10-2
cdr3_nt: TGCGCCAGCAGTGGTGAATATGGGACCAATCCCGCTGAAGCTTTCTTT
cdr3_aa: CASSGEYGTNPAEAFF

j_call: TRBJ2-3
d_call: TRBD2
v_call: TRBV3-1/TRBV3-2
cdr3_nt: TGTGCCAGCAGCCCCGTAAGCGGGAGAGGCACAGATACGCAGTATTTT
cdr3_aa: CASSPVSGRGTDTQYF